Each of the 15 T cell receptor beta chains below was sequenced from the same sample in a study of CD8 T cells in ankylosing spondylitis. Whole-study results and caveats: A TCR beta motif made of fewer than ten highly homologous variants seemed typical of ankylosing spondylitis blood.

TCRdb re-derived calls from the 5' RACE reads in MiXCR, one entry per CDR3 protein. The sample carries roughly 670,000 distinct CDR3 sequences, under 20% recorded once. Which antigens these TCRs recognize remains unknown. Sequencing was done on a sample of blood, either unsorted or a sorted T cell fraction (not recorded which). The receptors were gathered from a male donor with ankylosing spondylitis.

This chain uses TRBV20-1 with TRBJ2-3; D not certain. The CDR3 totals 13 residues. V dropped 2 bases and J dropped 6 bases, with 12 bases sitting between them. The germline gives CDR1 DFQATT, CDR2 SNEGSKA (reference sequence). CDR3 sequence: CSARFEGKDTQYF. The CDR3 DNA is TGCAGTGCTAGATTCGAAGGGAAGGATACGCAGTATTTT.

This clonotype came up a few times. The CDR3 bases are TGTGCCAGCAGAAGTCTAGCGGAGGGGGTCTACAATGAGCAGTTCTTC. This gives the protein CASRSLAEGVYNEQFF. The chain couples TRBV6-1 to TRBJ2-1; D possibly corresponds to TRBD2 (7 bases). V dropped 6 bases and J dropped 3 bases, with 18 bases sitting between them. Germline CDR1 is MNHNS and CDR2 is SASEGT. The CDR3 has 16 residues.

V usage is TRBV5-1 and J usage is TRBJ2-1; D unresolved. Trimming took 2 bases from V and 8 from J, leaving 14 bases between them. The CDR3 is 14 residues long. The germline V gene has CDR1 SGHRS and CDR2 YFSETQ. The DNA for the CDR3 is TGCGCCAGCAGCTTACTCTACCTGGGCGATGAGCAGTTCTTC. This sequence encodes CASSLLYLGDEQFF. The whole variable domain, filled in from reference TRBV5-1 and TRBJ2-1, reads KAGVTQTPRYLIKTRGQQVTLSCSPISGHRSVSWYQQTPGQGLQFLFEYFSETQRNKGNFPGRFSGRQFSNSRSEMNVSTLELGDSALYLCASSLLYLGDEQFFGPGTRLTVL.

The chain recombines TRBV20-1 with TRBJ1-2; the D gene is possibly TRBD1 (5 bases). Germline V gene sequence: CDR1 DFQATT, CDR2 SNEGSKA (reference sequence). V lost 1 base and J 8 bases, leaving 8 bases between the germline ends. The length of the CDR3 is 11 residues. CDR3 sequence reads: CSARGGLGYTF. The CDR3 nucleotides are TGCAGTGCTAGAGGGGGACTCGGCTACACCTTC.

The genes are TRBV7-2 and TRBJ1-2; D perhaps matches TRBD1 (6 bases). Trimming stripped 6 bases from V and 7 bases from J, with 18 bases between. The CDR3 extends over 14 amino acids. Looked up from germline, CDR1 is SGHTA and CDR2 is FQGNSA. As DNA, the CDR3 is TGTGCCAGCAGACCCGCTGGGGGGGCTCTTGGCTACACCTTC. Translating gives CASRPAGGALGYTF.

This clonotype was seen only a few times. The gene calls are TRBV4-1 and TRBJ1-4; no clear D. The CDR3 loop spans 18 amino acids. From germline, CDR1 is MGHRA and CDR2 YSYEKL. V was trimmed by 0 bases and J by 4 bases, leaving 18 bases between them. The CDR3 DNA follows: TGCGCCAGCAGCCAAGATCCGGTTGTAGACGGAGGTAATGAAAAACTGTTTTTT. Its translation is CASSQDPVVDGGNEKLFF.

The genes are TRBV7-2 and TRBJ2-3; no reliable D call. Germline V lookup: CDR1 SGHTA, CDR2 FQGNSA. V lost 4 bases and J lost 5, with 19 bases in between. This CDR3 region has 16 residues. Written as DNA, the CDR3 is TGTGCCAGCAGCTCCCTCGGCCGTGATAAATTAGATACGCAGTATTTT. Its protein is CASSSLGRDKLDTQYF.

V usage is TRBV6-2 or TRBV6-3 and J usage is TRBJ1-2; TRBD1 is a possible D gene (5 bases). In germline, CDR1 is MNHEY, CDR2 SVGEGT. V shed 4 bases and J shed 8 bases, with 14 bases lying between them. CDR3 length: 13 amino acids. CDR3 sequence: CASSLQVPSGYTF. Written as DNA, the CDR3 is TGTGCCAGCAGTTTACAGGTACCGTCGGGCTACACCTTC.

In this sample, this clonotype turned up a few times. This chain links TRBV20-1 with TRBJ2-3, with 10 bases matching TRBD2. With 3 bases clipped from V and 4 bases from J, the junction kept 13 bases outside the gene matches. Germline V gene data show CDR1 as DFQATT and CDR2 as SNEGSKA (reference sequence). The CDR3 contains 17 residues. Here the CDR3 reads CSASLLHLAGVADTQYF. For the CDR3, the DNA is TGCAGTGCTAGCCTTCTCCATCTAGCGGGGGTGGCAGATACGCAGTATTTT.

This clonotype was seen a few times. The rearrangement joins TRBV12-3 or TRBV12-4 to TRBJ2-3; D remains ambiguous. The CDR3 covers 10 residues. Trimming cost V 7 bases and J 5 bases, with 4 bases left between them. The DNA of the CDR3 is TGTGCCAGCATGGGAGATACGCAGTATTTT. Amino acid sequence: CASMGDTQYF.

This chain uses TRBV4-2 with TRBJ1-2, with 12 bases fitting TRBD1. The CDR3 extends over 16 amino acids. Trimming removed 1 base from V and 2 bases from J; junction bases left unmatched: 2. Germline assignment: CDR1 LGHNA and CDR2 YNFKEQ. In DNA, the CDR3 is TGTGCCAGCAGCCAAGTCGGGACAGGGGGCAACTATGGCTACACCTTC. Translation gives CASSQVGTGGNYGYTF.

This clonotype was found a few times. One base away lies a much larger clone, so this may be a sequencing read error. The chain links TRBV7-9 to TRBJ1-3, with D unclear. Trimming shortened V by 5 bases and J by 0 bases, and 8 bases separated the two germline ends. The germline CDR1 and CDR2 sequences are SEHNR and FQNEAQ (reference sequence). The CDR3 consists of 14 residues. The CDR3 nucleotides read TGTGCCAGCAGCCGGGAAAGCTCTGGAAACACCATATATTTT. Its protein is CASSRESSGNTIYF.

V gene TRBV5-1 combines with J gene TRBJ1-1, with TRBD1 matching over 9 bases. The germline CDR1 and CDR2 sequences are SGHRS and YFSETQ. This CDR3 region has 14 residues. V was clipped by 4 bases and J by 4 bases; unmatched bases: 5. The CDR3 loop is CASSGGDRVTEAFF. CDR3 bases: TGCGCCAGCAGCGGAGGGGACAGGGTCACTGAAGCTTTCTTT.

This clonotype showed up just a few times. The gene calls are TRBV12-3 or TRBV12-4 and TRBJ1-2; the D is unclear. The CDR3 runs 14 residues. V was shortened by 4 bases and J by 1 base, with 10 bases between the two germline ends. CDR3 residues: CASSSWTDNYGYTF. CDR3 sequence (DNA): TGTGCCAGCAGTTCGTGGACGGATAACTATGGCTACACCTTC.

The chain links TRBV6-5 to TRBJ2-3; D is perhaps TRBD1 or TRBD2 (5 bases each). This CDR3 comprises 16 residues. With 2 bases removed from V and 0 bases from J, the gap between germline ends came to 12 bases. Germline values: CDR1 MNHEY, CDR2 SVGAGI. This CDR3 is CASSYGASPSTDTQYF. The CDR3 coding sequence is TGTGCCAGCAGTTACGGGGCTAGCCCTAGCACAGATACGCAGTATTTT.